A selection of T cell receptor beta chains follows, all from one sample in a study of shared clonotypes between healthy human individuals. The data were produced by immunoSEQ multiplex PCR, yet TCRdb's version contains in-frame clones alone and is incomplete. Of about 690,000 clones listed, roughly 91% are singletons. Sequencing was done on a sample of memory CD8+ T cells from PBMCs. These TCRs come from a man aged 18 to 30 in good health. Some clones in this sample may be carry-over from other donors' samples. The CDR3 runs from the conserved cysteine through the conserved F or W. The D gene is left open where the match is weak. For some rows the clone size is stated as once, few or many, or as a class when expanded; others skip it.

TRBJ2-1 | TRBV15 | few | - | TGTGCCACCAGCAGAGCGGGAGCGTGGTACAATGAGCAGTTCTTC | CATSRAGAWYNEQFF
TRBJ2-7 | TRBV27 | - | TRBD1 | TGTGCCAGCAGTTTAGGACAGGGGATCGAGCAGTACTTC | CASSLGQGIEQYF
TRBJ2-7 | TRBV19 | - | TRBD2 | TGTGCCAGTAGTTGGACTAGCTCATACTCCTACGAGCAGTACTTC | CASSWTSSYSYEQYF
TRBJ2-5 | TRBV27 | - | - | TGTGCCAGCAGCCCCCAGGGGACATATCTTTTCCAAGAGACCCAGTACTTC | CASSPQGTYLFQETQYF
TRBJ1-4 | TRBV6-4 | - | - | TGTGCCAGCAGTGACTCCGGGCAGGGATTAAATGAAAAACTGTTTTTT | CASSDSGQGLNEKLFF
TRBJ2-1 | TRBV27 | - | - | TGTGCCAGCAGTTCGACCGACAGTCTGTACAATGAGCAGTTCTTC | CASSSTDSLYNEQFF
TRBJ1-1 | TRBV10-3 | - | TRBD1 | TGTGCCACCAGGGACAGCACTGAAGCTTTCTTT | CATRDSTEAFF
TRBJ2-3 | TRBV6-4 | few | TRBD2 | TGTGCCAGCAGTGAAAGGGGGCTAGCGGGAGAGACAGATACGCAGTATTTT | CASSERGLAGETDTQYF
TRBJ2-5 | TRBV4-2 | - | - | TGTGCCAGCAGCCCACGACTGGGGGAGACCACCTCCGGGGAGACCCAGTACTTC | CASSPRLGETTSGETQYF
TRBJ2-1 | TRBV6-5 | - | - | TGTGCCAGCAGTTACTTCGGACCCTCGGGACCAAATGAGCAGTTCTTC | CASSYFGPSGPNEQFF
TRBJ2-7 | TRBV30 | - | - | TGTGCCTGGCGAGCCTCGGGTGGATTGATACACGAGCAGTACTTC | CAWRASGGLIHEQYF
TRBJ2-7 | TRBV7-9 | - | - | TGTGCCAGCAGCTTACCGACAGGTTACGAGCAGTACTTC | CASSLPTGYEQYF
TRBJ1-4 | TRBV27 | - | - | TGTGCCAGCAGTTTATTTGACTCAACTCGGACTAATGAAAAACTGTTTTTT | CASSLFDSTRTNEKLFF
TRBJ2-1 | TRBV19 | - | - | TGTGCCAGTAGTATTACGTGGCAAGAGCAGTTCTTC | CASSITWQEQFF
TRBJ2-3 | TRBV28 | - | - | TGTGCCAGCAGTTTTATTGGGGCGGGAGATACGCAGTATTTT | CASSFIGAGDTQYF
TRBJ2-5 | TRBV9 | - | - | TGTGCCAGCAGCGTACTACAGGGCCGGCAAGAGACCCAGTACTTC | CASSVLQGRQETQYF
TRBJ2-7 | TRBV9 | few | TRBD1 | TGTGCCAGCAGCGAGGGACAGGCCTACGAGCAGTACTTC | CASSEGQAYEQYF
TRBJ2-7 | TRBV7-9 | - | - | TGTGCCAGCAGCTTACGTGAAACTACCTACGAGCAGTACTTC | CASSLRETTYEQYF
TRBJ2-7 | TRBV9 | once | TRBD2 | TGTGCCAGCAGTTCAGGAAATAGCGGGTACGAGCAGTACTTC | CASSSGNSGYEQYF
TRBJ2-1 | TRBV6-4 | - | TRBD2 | TGTGCCAGCAGTCGGGGACTAGCGGCGTACAATGAGCAGTTCTTC | CASSRGLAAYNEQFF
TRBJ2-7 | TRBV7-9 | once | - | TGTGCCAGCAGCTCAACCCCCTGGGACGAGCAGTACTTC | CASSSTPWDEQYF
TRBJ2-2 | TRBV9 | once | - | TGTGCCAGCAGCTCCCCGAACCTGGCGGCGAACACCGGGGAGCTGTTTTTT | CASSSPNLAANTGELFF
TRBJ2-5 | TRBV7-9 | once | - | TGTGCCAGCAGCTATCGGGACCCTCAAGAGACCCAGTACTTC | CASSYRDPQETQYF
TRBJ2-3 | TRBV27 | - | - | TGTGCCAGCAGTTTAGACGGGACACCTCGGTATTTT | CASSLDGTPRYF
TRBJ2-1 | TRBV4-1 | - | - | TGCGCCAGCAGCCTTCGACTAGGTCCGGGGAATGAGCAGTTCTTC | CASSLRLGPGNEQFF
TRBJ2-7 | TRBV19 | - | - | TGTGCCAGTAGTATACGGGGGCGAACGTCCGAGCAGTACTTC | CASSIRGRTSEQYF
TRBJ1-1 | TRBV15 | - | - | TGTGCCACCAGCAGGTTGGACGTTGATCGTGGCACTGAAGCTTTCTTT | CATSRLDVDRGTEAFF
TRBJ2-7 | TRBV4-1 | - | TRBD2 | TGCGCCAGCAGCCAAGAACCAGCGGGAGCGTACGAGCAGTACTTC | CASSQEPAGAYEQYF
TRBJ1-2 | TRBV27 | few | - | TGTGCCAGCAGTTTTGGGGGCCTGGACTATGGCTACACCTTC | CASSFGGLDYGYTF
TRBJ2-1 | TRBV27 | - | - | TGTGCCAGCAGTAAACCCCAGAGGGCTGGATACAATGAGCAGTTCTTC | CASSKPQRAGYNEQFF
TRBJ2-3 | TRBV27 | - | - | TGTGCCAGCAGTCAACGCACAGATACGCAGTATTTT | CASSQRTDTQYF
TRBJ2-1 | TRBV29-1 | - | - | TGCAGCGTTGAGCTGGCCAGCCCCAATGAGCAGTTCTTC | CSVELASPNEQFF
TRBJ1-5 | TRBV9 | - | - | TGTGCCAGCAGCCCGCGGGACTTCAATCAGCCCCAGCATTTT | CASSPRDFNQPQHF
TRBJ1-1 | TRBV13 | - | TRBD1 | TGTGCCAGCAGCTTAGGGACAGGGGAGAACACTGAAGCTTTCTTT | CASSLGTGENTEAFF
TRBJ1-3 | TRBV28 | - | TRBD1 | TGTGCCAGCAGTTCCCGGGACAGAGCTGGAAACACCATATATTTT | CASSSRDRAGNTIYF